What follows are 31 T cell receptor beta chains derived from one specimen sequenced in a study of T cell responses to AZD1222 COVID-19 vaccine. Clones were read by immunoSEQ multiplex PCR, and TCRdb kept only the in-frame ones, dropping some. In the table there are approximately 120,000 clones, roughly 82% of which are singletons. The source material was peripheral blood, sampled 28 days after the second AZD1222 dose. The source is an adult who received the AZD1222 COVID-19 vaccine.

This clone was detected once. V usage is TRBV2 and J usage is TRBJ1-2; 9 bases line up with TRBD1. V gave up 7 bases and J gave up 3 bases; unmatched junction bases: 6. The CDR3 length is 14 residues. CDR1 is SNHLY, CDR2 FYNNEI, per germline. The CDR3 is CASTTQGADYGYTF. CDR3 nucleotides: TGTGCCAGCACCACACAGGGGGCGGACTATGGCTACACCTTC.

The V gene is TRBV4-1, the J gene TRBJ1-1, with D perhaps matching TRBD1 (5 bases). V lost 3 bases, J lost 10 bases, and 21 bases lay in between. Germline V CDR1 and CDR2: MGHRA, YSYEKL. The CDR3 totals 15 residues. This chain's CDR3 is CASSHGFTGPAGAFF. As DNA, the CDR3 is TGCGCCAGCAGCCACGGATTTACAGGCCCCGCAGGAGCTTTCTTT.

CDR3 amino acids: CASSIGGGLSYNEQFF. The CDR3 DNA is TGTGCCAGTAGTATTGGTGGGGGCCTCTCCTACAATGAGCAGTTCTTC. V usage is TRBV19 and J usage is TRBJ2-1, with D possibly TRBD1 on 6 matching bases. The CDR3 is made up of 16 amino acids. V lost 3 bases and J lost 0, with 12 bases in between. From germline, CDR1 is LNHDA and CDR2 SQIVND (reference sequence).

The CDR3 bases are TGTGCCAGCACGGACAGGCGGGACTATGGCTACACCTTC. Translation gives CASTDRRDYGYTF. This sequence joins TRBV28 and TRBJ1-2; 7 bases match TRBD1. CDR3 length: 13 amino acids. The germline gives CDR1 MDHEN, CDR2 SYDVKM. With V trimmed by 7 bases and J by 3 bases, 5 bases remained unmatched.

V usage is TRBV30 and J usage is TRBJ2-2; 7 bases match TRBD1. Trimming took 4 bases from V and 1 from J; bases not matched to a gene: 3. This CDR3 is built from 14 residues. The germline V gene has CDR1 GTSNPN and CDR2 SVGIG (reference sequence). CDR3 protein: CAWKWTGNTGELFF. The CDR3 DNA sequence: TGTGCCTGGAAATGGACAGGGAACACCGGGGAGCTGTTTTTT.

The CDR3 sequence is CASSAGPGETQYF. CDR3 nucleotide sequence: TGTGCCAGCAGCGCCGGGCCTGGGGAGACCCAGTACTTC. This rearrangement joins TRBV7-2 to TRBJ2-5, with unresolved D. This CDR3 contains 13 residues. Germline values: CDR1 SGHTA, CDR2 FQGNSA. V shed 5 bases and J shed 5 bases, with 12 bases lying between them.

This chain connects TRBV7-2 to TRBJ2-5, with D hard to call. Germline V gene lookup returns CDR1 SGHTA and CDR2 FQGNSA. Trimming pared 2 bases from V and 1 base from J, leaving 20 bases between. The CDR3 length is 18 residues. The CDR3 is CASSLNFHTYSSQETQYF. Here the CDR3 DNA reads TGTGCCAGCAGCTTAAATTTTCACACGTACAGTTCCCAAGAGACCCAGTACTTC.

V gene TRBV7-2 combines with J gene TRBJ1-2; D is possibly TRBD1 (5 bases). The ends were cut back, 5 bases at V and 3 bases at J, with 13 bases in the middle. Germline V gene sequence: CDR1 SGHTA, CDR2 FQGNSA. This CDR3 contains 14 residues. CDR3 sequence (DNA): TGTGCCAGCAGCACCCCTGGGGCTTACTATGGCTACACCTTC. It translates to CASSTPGAYYGYTF.

Comments on this clone: The junction does not match germline at one end; this may be a read error. The rearrangement links TRBV19 to TRBJ2-6; D is perhaps TRBD1 or TRBD2 (7 bases each). The CDR3 is made up of 19 amino acids. Germline CDR1 is LNHDA and CDR2 is SQIVND (reference sequence). The CDR3: CASSIDQGGWLSGANVLTF. The CDR3 bases are TGTGCCAGTAGTATAGATCAGGGGGGGTGGCTCTCTGGAGCCAACGTCCTGACTTTC.

This clone was detected a few times. CDR3 sequence: CASSRLLGNEQFF. The CDR3 DNA sequence: TGTGCCAGCAGTCGCCTCTTGGGCAATGAGCAGTTCTTC. The V call is TRBV5-6, the J call TRBJ2-1; D ambiguous. Germline assignment: CDR1 SGHDT and CDR2 YYEEEE. V dropped 5 bases and J dropped 6 bases, with 12 bases sitting between them. The CDR3 spans 13 residues.

The genes are TRBV7-2 and TRBJ2-1; 9 nucleotides line up with TRBD2. The J segment lost 7 bases and the V segment lost 5 bases, leaving 9 bases of the junction unmatched. CDR3 length equals 15 residues. Germline assignment: CDR1 SGHTA and CDR2 FQGNSA. The DNA of the CDR3 is TGTGCCAGCAGCCCGAGGAGCGGGGGGACGAATGAGCAGTTCTTC. It encodes CASSPRSGGTNEQFF.

About this clone: Different DNA sequences within this sample yield the same CDR3. The V gene is TRBV20-1, the J gene TRBJ2-3; D ambiguous. V was cut by 2 bases and J by 3 bases, with 0 bases left in between. The germline V gene has CDR1 DFQATT and CDR2 SNEGSKA (reference sequence). The CDR3 extends over 10 amino acids. In DNA form, the CDR3 reads TGCAGTGCTAGAACAGATACGCAGTATTTT. Translation gives CSARTDTQYF.

The rearrangement uses TRBV27 and TRBJ1-2, with 11 bases matching TRBD1. Losses at the gene ends were 6 bases for V and 6 bases for J; bases not matched to a gene: 12. The germline gives CDR1 MNHEY, CDR2 SMNVEV (reference sequence). The CDR3 loop spans 16 amino acids. The DNA for the CDR3 is TGTGCCAGCAGCTCCCGGGACAGGGGGTATTTGGATGGCTACACCTTC. It encodes CASSSRDRGYLDGYTF.

This chain links TRBV4-1 with TRBJ1-2; D ambiguous. The V and J ends lost 8 bases and 8 bases respectively, with 12 bases between them. CDR3 length equals 11 residues. Germline lookup yields CDR1 MGHRA and CDR2 YSYEKL. CDR3 sequence: CASAGGVGYTF. The CDR3 DNA is TGCGCCAGCGCGGGTGGGGTCGGCTACACCTTC.

CDR3 in DNA: TGTGCCAGCAGTTTAGGGACAGGGGGCCGGTCCGAGCAGTACTTC. Translated: CASSLGTGGRSEQYF. V usage is TRBV27 and J usage is TRBJ2-7, with TRBD1 matching 12 bases. CDR1 and CDR2 (germline): MNHEY, SMNVEV (reference sequence). There are 15 residues in the CDR3. V lost 2 bases to trimming and J lost 6 bases; unmatched junction nucleotides: 5.

The V gene is TRBV7-3, the J gene TRBJ2-7; 9 positions agree with TRBD1. Germline V gene lookup returns CDR1 SGHTA and CDR2 FQGTGA. The CDR3 length is 15 residues. V was pared by 4 bases and J by 6 bases, with 10 bases of the junction left unmatched. CDR3 amino acids: CASSSSGGQGGEQYF. The CDR3, as DNA: TGTGCCAGCAGCTCCTCTGGGGGACAGGGAGGCGAGCAGTACTTC.

The chain combines TRBV6-5 with TRBJ1-2; tentatively, D is TRBD1 (6 bases). CDR1 is MNHEY and CDR2 is SVGAGI in the germline V gene. CDR3 size: 15 residues. The ends were cut back, 5 bases at V and 1 base at J, with 14 bases in the middle. In DNA form, the CDR3 reads TGTGCCAGCAGTCACCAGACAGGCATTAACTATGGCTACACCTTC. It encodes CASSHQTGINYGYTF.

CDR3 sequence (DNA): TGTGCCAGCAGTGCAGACAGGGTTGGACAGCCCCAGCATTTT. Translation: CASSADRVGQPQHF. The J gene is TRBJ1-5, the V gene TRBV2; 7 bases match TRBD1. Germline CDR1 and CDR2: SNHLY and FYNNEI. There are 14 residues in the CDR3. The trim removed 4 bases at V and 7 bases at J, leaving 7 bases unmatched.

The chain links TRBV7-2 to TRBJ2-1, with TRBD1 as a possible D gene (5 bases). In germline, CDR1 is SGHTA, CDR2 FQGNSA. CDR3 length equals 15 residues. Trimming cost V 5 bases and J 7 bases, with 18 bases left between them. CDR3 in amino acids: CASSIFGHQGNEQFF. As DNA, the CDR3 is TGTGCCAGCAGCATATTCGGACACCAGGGAAATGAGCAGTTCTTC.

V is TRBV19 and J is TRBJ2-7; the match to TRBD1 covers 8 bases. Trimming took 5 bases from V and 5 from J; bases not matched to a gene: 8. This CDR3 has 14 residues. Germline V gene lookup returns CDR1 LNHDA and CDR2 SQIVND (reference sequence). CDR3 region: CASSHTGGRDEQYF. CDR3 DNA sequence: TGTGCCAGTAGTCACACAGGGGGACGCGACGAGCAGTACTTC.

The chain couples TRBV7-9 to TRBJ1-2, with no clear D. Trimming took 0 bases from V and 7 from J, leaving 9 bases between them. Germline V CDR1 and CDR2: SEHNR, FQNEAQ (reference sequence). This CDR3 region has 13 residues. CDR3 in DNA: TGTGCCAGCAGCTTAGCGGGTTGGAGTGGCTACACCTTC. Encoded protein: CASSLAGWSGYTF.

The rearrangement joins TRBV13 to TRBJ2-7, with 7 bases that match TRBD1. The CDR3 extends over 15 amino acids. V shed 5 bases, J shed 0 bases, and the junction held 7 bases outside the gene matches. The germline V gene encodes CDR1 PRHDT and CDR2 FYEKMQ (reference sequence). The CDR3 coding sequence is TGTGCCAGCAGCAACCGGGACAGCCCCTCCTACGAGCAGTACTTC. Encoded protein: CASSNRDSPSYEQYF.

The V call is TRBV3-1 (or the pseudogene TRBV3-2), the J call TRBJ2-2, with a possible D match to TRBD2 (5 bases). Germline loops: CDR1 LGHDT, CDR2 YNNKEL (reference sequence). Trimming shortened V by 2 bases and J by 4 bases, and 17 bases separated the two germline ends. This CDR3 contains 17 residues. The CDR3, as DNA: TGTGCCAGCAGCCAATTTCCGGGATGGACGCTCACCGGGGAGCTGTTTTTT. As protein: CASSQFPGWTLTGELFF.

The V gene is TRBV5-1, the J gene TRBJ1-2; D is unclear. Trimming took off 3 bases at V and 7 bases at J, with 10 bases between the two ends. CDR3 size: 12 residues. Germline CDR1 is SGHRS and CDR2 is YFSETQ. CDR3 sequence: CASSSDASGYTF. The DNA of the CDR3 is TGCGCCAGCAGCTCGGATGCGAGTGGCTACACCTTC.

CDR3 loop: CASSGGFFGQPQHF. The CDR3 DNA sequence: TGTGCCAGTAGTGGGGGGTTTTTTGGACAGCCCCAGCATTTT. The J gene is TRBJ1-5, the V gene TRBV19; a weak D match, TRBD1 (5 bases). There are 14 residues in the CDR3. V was shortened by 5 bases and J by 7 bases, with 15 bases between the two germline ends. Germline CDR1 is LNHDA and CDR2 is SQIVND (reference sequence).

J is TRBJ1-1 and V is TRBV5-6; TRBD1 might be the D (5 bases). Deletions cut 1 base from V and 1 base from J, with 17 bases between. The CDR3 is 17 residues long. Germline lookup yields CDR1 SGHDT and CDR2 YYEEEE. Here the CDR3 reads CASSLRQIGGRNTEAFF. The CDR3 coding sequence is TGTGCCAGCAGCTTGAGACAAATTGGGGGAAGGAACACTGAAGCTTTCTTT.

This chain links TRBV11-2 with TRBJ2-7; the D is unclear. The CDR3 is 15 amino acids. Looked up from germline, CDR1 is SGHAT and CDR2 is FQNNGV. V dropped 1 base and J dropped 0 bases, with 10 bases sitting between them. CDR3 amino acids: CASSLAAANSYEQYF. The CDR3 region has the DNA TGTGCCAGCAGCTTAGCGGCAGCGAACTCCTACGAGCAGTACTTC.

V and J are TRBV19 and TRBJ1-2; D not resolved. V lost 1 base to trimming and J lost 8 bases, with 14 bases between them. The CDR3 has 14 amino acids. Germline V lookup: CDR1 LNHDA, CDR2 SQIVND (reference sequence). CDR3 amino acids: CASSIGRGSYGYTF. CDR3 nucleotides: TGTGCCAGTAGTATAGGGCGGGGATCGTACGGCTACACCTTC. Supplemented by reference TRBV19 and TRBJ1-2, the full variable domain reads DGGITQSPKYLFRKEGQNVTLSCEQNLNHDAMYWYRQDPGQGLRLIYYSQIVNDFQKGDIAEGYSVSREKKESFPLTVTSAQKNPTAFYLCASSIGRGSYGYTFGSGTRLTVV.

Only one count was recorded for this clone. The rearrangement links TRBV7-2 to TRBJ2-1; the D call may be TRBD1 or TRBD2 (5 bases each). Germline-derived CDR1 and CDR2 are SGHTA and FQGNSA. The CDR3 consists of 14 residues. Trimming left V 5 bases short and J 9 bases short, with 17 bases between. For the CDR3, the DNA is TGTGCCAGCAGCCTACAGGTCGGGGCCGGTGAGCAGTTCTTC. Translation gives CASSLQVGAGEQFF.

Details on this clone: This CDR3 is also generated by other DNA sequences in the sample. In DNA, the CDR3 is TGTGCCAGCAGCCAAGCGGGGGAGCAGTACTTC. Its protein is CASSQAGEQYF. The chain has TRBV3-1 (or the pseudogene TRBV3-2) and TRBJ2-7; possibly TRBD2 for D (5 bases). Germline V gene sequence: CDR1 LGHDT, CDR2 YNNKEL (reference sequence). The CDR3 totals 11 residues. Deletions cut 1 base from V and 7 bases from J, with 5 bases between.

This clone was counted a few times. This rearrangement joins TRBV5-1 to TRBJ1-1, with D unclear. This CDR3 region has 14 residues. Germline values: CDR1 SGHRS, CDR2 YFSETQ. Trimming removed 1 base from V and 1 base from J, with 8 bases in between. DNA of the CDR3: TGCGCCAGCAGCTTGTTGGCCGAGAACACTGAAGCTTTCTTT. This encodes CASSLLAENTEAFF.